The rows below give T cell receptor beta chains drawn from one sample of a study of cytomegalovirus exposure and HLA in healthy donors. Produced via immunoSEQ multiplex PCR; TCRdb's table is partial and in-frame only. The sample shows about 180,000 clones, 77% of them seen only once. Sequenced sample: PBMCs. Receptor source: a woman aged 60 to 75 in good health and CMV-seropositive. CDR3s include the opening cysteine and the closing phenylalanine or tryptophan. D genes are given only for firm matches. The size entry is marked missing in some rows and otherwise reads once, few, many or a size class.

j_call | v_call | clone_size | d_call | cdr3_aa | cdr3_nt
TRBJ2-5 | TRBV5-1 | - | TRBD1 | CASSNQGEYQETQYF | TGCGCCAGCAGCAATCAGGGGGAGTACCAAGAGACCCAGTACTTC
TRBJ2-3 | TRBV9 | - | - | CASSVGSSIGTDTQYF | TGTGCCAGCAGCGTAGGTTCGAGCATCGGCACAGATACGCAGTATTTT
TRBJ2-1 | TRBV5-6 | - | TRBD2 | CASSPRLAGGPQFF | TGTGCCAGCAGCCCTAGACTAGCGGGAGGGCCCCAGTTCTTC
TRBJ1-3 | TRBV13 | - | TRBD1 | CASSPPGTGVNTIYF | TGTGCCAGCAGCCCCCCGGGGACAGGGGTAAACACCATATATTTT
TRBJ2-5 | TRBV5-1 | - | TRBD2 | CASSVGTSGVETQYF | TGCGCCAGCAGCGTCGGGACTAGCGGGGTAGAGACCCAGTACTTC
TRBJ2-1 | TRBV28 | - | TRBD2 | CASTASSGGRFF | TGTGCCAGCACCGCGAGCAGCGGGGGTAGGTTCTTC
TRBJ2-7 | TRBV27 | - | - | CASSSPGREQYF | TGTGCCAGCAGTTCCCCAGGGAGGGAGCAGTACTTC
TRBJ1-1 | TRBV19 | - | - | CASSIARGAFF | TGTGCCAGTAGTATAGCCAGAGGCGCTTTCTTT
TRBJ1-2 | TRBV5-1 | - | - | CASSPGGSYGYTF | TGCGCCAGCAGCCCGGGTGGAAGCTATGGCTACACCTTC
TRBJ1-4 | TRBV7-2 | - | TRBD1 | CASSPGQGYATNEKLFF | TGTGCCAGCAGCCCCGGACAGGGGTACGCAACTAATGAAAAACTGTTTTTT
TRBJ2-7 | TRBV5-1 | - | - | CASSPPTEYEQYF | TGCGCCAGCAGCCCACCGACAGAGTACGAGCAGTACTTC
TRBJ1-6 | TRBV6-5 | - | TRBD1 | CASSYSIQGQSPLHF | TGTGCCAGCAGTTACTCGATTCAGGGACAGTCACCCCTCCACTTT
TRBJ2-7 | TRBV5-6 | - | TRBD1 | CASSLMAGGVLNF | TGTGCCAGCAGCTTGATGGCAGGGGGAGTCCTCAACTTC
TRBJ2-1 | TRBV18 | - | - | CASSPTLLSYNEQFF | TGTGCCAGCTCACCAACCCTCCTATCCTACAATGAGCAGTTCTTC
TRBJ2-4 | TRBV5-1 | - | - | CASSLVPGDIAKNIQYF | TGCGCCAGCAGCTTGGTTCCCGGGGATATAGCCAAAAACATTCAGTACTTC
TRBJ2-5 | TRBV5-1 | - | - | CASSLGTSYKGETQYF | TGCGCCAGCAGCTTGGGTACTAGCTATAAAGGAGAGACCCAGTACTTC
TRBJ1-1 | TRBV2 | - | - | CASSEERRRTTEAFF | TGTGCCAGCAGTGAAGAACGGAGGAGGACCACTGAAGCTTTCTTT
TRBJ2-7 | TRBV5-4 | - | - | CASSFDSSYEQYF | TGTGCCAGCAGCTTTGACAGTTCCTACGAGCAGTACTTC
TRBJ2-3 | TRBV6-4 | - | - | CASSDVAGDTQYF | TGTGCCAGCAGTGACGTCGCAGGAGATACGCAGTATTTT
TRBJ2-5 | TRBV5-6 | - | TRBD2 | CASSLVGGGAAETQYF | TGTGCCAGCAGCTTGGTCGGCGGGGGGGCGGCTGAGACCCAGTACTTC
TRBJ1-1 | TRBV7-3 | - | TRBD1 | CASSLVGTGGLGAEAFF | TGTGCCAGCAGCTTAGTCGGGACAGGGGGCCTGGGGGCTGAAGCTTTCTTT
TRBJ2-3 | TRBV5-1 | - | TRBD2 | CASSPPTSGTDTQYF | TGCGCCAGCAGCCCCCCGACTAGCGGAACAGATACGCAGTATTTT
TRBJ2-2 | TRBV7-2 | - | TRBD2 | CASSVLSGTDGAGELFF | TGTGCCAGCAGCGTCCTTAGCGGGACTGATGGGGCCGGGGAGCTGTTTTTT
TRBJ2-1 | TRBV5-1 | - | TRBD1 | CASSLEGQEYNEQFF | TGCGCCAGCAGCTTGGAGGGACAGGAGTACAATGAGCAGTTCTTC
TRBJ2-6 | TRBV5-1 | - | - | CASSSETNVLTF | TGCGCCAGCAGCTCCGAGACCAACGTCCTGACTTTC
TRBJ1-1 | TRBV7-2 | - | - | CASRLETVNTEAFF | TGTGCCAGCAGACTCGAGACAGTGAACACTGAAGCTTTCTTT
TRBJ2-3 | TRBV5-1 | - | - | CASSLTPSTDTQYF | TGCGCCAGCAGCTTAACTCCAAGCACAGATACGCAGTATTTT
TRBJ2-7 | TRBV2 | - | - | CASSERSEQYF | TGTGCCAGCAGTGAACGCAGCGAGCAGTACTTC
TRBJ1-5 | TRBV30 | - | TRBD1 | CAWSYRTGHQPQHF | TGTGCCTGGAGTTACAGGACAGGCCATCAGCCCCAGCATTTT
TRBJ1-1 | TRBV9 | few | TRBD1 | CASSVGQGGDTEAFF | TGTGCCAGCAGCGTTGGACAGGGAGGCGACACTGAAGCTTTCTTT
TRBJ1-5 | TRBV29-1 | - | - | CSVRGINQPQHF | TGCAGCGTTAGGGGGATCAATCAGCCCCAGCATTTT
TRBJ2-3 | TRBV5-1 | - | - | CASSLDPGPDTQYF | TGCGCCAGCAGCCTGGACCCAGGGCCAGATACGCAGTATTTT
TRBJ2-1 | TRBV7-3 | - | TRBD1 | CASSLVGDSTYNEQFF | TGTGCCAGCAGCTTAGTAGGGGACAGTACCTACAATGAGCAGTTCTTC
TRBJ1-1 | TRBV14 | - | TRBD1 | CASSHRGQASEAFF | TGTGCCAGCAGCCACCGGGGACAGGCGTCTGAAGCTTTCTTT
TRBJ2-7 | TRBV28 | few | TRBD1 | CASMTGSSYEQYF | TGTGCCAGCATGACAGGGAGCTCCTACGAGCAGTACTTC
TRBJ1-1 | TRBV6-5 | - | - | CASSYSHTMNTEAFF | TGTGCCAGCAGTTACTCTCACACCATGAACACTGAAGCTTTCTTT
TRBJ1-1 | TRBV5-4 | - | - | CASSLHGGGNTEAFF | TGTGCCAGCAGCTTGCACGGGGGGGGGAACACTGAAGCTTTCTTT
TRBJ2-3 | TRBV5-1 | - | - | CASNRGGNTDTQYF | TGCGCCAGCAACAGGGGGGGTAACACAGATACGCAGTATTTT
TRBJ2-5 | TRBV9 | - | TRBD2 | CASSVGASGSQETQYF | TGTGCCAGCAGCGTAGGGGCTAGCGGGAGTCAAGAGACCCAGTACTTC
TRBJ1-3 | TRBV9 | few | TRBD1 | CASSLHQGVGSGNTIYF | TGTGCCAGCAGCCTACACCAGGGGGTCGGGTCTGGAAACACCATATATTTT
TRBJ1-2 | TRBV6-5 | - | - | CASSSWGGGYTF | TGTGCCAGCAGTTCTTGGGGGGGCGGCTACACCTTC
TRBJ2-7 | TRBV29-1 | - | TRBD2 | CSVDGLAGVYEQYF | TGCAGCGTTGACGGGCTAGCGGGAGTCTACGAGCAGTACTTC